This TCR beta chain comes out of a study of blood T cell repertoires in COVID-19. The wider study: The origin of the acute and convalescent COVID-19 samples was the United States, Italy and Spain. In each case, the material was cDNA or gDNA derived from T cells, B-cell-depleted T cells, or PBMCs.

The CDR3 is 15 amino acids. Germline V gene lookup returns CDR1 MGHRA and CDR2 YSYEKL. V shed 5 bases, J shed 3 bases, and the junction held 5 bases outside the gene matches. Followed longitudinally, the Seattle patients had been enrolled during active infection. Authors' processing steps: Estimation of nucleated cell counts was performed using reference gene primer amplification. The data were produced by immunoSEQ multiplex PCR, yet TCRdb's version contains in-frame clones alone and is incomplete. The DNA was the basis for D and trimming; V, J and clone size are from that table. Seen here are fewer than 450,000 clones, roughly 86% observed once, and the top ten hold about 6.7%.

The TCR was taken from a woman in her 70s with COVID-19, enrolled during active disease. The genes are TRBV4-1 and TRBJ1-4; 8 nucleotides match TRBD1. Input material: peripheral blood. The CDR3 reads CASSEQGQANEKLFF. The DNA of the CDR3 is TGCGCCAGCAGCGAGCAGGGACAGGCTAATGAAAAACTGTTTTTT.